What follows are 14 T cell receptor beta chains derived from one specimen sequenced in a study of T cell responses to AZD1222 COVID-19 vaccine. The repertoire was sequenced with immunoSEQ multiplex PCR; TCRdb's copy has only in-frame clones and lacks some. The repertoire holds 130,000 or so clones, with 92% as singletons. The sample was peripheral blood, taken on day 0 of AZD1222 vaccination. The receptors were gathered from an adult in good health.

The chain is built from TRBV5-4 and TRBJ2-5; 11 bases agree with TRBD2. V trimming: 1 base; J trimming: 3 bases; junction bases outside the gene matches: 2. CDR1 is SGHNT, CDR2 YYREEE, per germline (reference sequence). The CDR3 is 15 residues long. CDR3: CASSLPGLAEETQYF. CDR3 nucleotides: TGTGCCAGCAGCTTGCCGGGACTAGCGGAAGAGACCCAGTACTTC.

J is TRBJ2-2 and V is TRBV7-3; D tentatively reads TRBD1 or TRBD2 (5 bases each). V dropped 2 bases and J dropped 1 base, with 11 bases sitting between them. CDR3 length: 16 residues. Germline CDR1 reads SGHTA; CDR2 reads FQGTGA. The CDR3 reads CASSLPPGGNTGELFF. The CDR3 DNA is TGTGCCAGCAGCTTACCCCCTGGGGGGAACACCGGGGAGCTGTTTTTT.

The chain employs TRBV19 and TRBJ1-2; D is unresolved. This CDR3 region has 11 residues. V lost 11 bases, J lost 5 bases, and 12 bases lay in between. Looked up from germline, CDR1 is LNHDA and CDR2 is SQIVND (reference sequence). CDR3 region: CAGLDRYGYTF. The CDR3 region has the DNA TGTGCCGGACTTGATAGGTATGGCTACACCTTC.

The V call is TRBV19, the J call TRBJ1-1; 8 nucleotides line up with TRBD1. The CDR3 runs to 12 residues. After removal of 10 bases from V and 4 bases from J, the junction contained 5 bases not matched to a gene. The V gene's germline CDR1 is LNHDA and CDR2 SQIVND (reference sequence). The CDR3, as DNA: TGTGCCACAGGACAGGGCTTCACTGAAGCTTTCTTT. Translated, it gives CATGQGFTEAFF.

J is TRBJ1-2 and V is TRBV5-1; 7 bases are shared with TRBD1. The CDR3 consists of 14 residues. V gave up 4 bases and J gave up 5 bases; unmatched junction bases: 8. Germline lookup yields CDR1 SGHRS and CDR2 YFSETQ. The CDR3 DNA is TGCGCCAGCAGCACTACAGGGGCGGTTTATGGCTACACCTTC. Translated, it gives CASSTTGAVYGYTF. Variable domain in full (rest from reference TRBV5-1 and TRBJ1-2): KAGVTQTPRYLIKTRGQQVTLSCSPISGHRSVSWYQQTPGQGLQFLFEYFSETQRNKGNFPGRFSGRQFSNSRSEMNVSTLELGDSALYLCASSTTGAVYGYTFGSGTRLTVV.

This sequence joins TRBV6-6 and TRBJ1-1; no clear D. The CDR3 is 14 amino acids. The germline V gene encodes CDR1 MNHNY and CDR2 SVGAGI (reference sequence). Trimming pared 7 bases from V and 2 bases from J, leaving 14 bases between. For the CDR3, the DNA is TGTGCCAGCACCGGGTGGCAGGTTAACACTGAAGCTTTCTTT. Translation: CASTGWQVNTEAFF.

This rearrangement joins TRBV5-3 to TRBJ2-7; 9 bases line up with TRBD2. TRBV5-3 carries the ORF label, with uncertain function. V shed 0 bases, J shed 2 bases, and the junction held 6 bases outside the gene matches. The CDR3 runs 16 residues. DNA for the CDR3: TGTGCCAGAAGCTTGGCGAGAGTAGCGGGAGCCTACGAGCAGTACGTC. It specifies CARSLARVAGAYEQYV.

This CDR3 is CASSLEQPNEQFF. CDR3 sequence (DNA): TGTGCCAGCAGCTTGGAACAGCCCAATGAGCAGTTCTTC. J is TRBJ2-1 and V is TRBV5-4; D is ambiguous. This CDR3 spans 13 amino acids. Germline V gene data show CDR1 as SGHNT and CDR2 as YYREEE (reference sequence). The ends were cut back, 0 bases at V and 6 bases at J, with 7 bases in the middle.

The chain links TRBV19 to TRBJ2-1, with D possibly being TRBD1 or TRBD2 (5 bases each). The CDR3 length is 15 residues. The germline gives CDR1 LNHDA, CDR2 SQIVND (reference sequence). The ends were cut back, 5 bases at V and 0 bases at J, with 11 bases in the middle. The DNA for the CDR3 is TGTGCCAGTAGTCGGGACGGCAGCTCCTACAATGAGCAGTTCTTC. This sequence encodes CASSRDGSSYNEQFF.

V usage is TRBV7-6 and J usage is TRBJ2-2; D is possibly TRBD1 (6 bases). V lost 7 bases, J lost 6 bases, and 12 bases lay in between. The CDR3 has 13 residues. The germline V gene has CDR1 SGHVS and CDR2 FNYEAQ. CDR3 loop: CASTYNRAGELFF. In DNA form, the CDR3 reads TGTGCCAGCACCTATAACAGGGCCGGGGAGCTGTTTTTT.

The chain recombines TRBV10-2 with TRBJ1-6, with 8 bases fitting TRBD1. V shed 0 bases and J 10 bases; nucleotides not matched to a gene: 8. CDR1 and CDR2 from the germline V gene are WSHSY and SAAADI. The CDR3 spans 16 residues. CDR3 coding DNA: TGCGCCAGCAGTGAGTCGGGACAGGTTTTAAGATCACCCCTCCACTTT. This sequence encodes CASSESGQVLRSPLHF.

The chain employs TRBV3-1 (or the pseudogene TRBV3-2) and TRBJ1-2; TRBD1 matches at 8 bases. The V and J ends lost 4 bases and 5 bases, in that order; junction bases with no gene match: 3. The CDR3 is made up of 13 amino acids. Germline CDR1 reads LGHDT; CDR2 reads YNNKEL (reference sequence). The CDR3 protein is CASSPTGVYGYTF. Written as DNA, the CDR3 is TGTGCCAGCAGCCCGACAGGGGTATATGGCTACACCTTC.

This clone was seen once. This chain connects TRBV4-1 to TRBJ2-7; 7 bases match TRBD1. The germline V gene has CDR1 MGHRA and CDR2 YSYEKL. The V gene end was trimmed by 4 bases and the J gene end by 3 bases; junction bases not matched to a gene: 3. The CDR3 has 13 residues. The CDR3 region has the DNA TGCGCCAGCAGCCTCCACAGGGGCTACGAGCAGTACTTC. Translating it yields CASSLHRGYEQYF.

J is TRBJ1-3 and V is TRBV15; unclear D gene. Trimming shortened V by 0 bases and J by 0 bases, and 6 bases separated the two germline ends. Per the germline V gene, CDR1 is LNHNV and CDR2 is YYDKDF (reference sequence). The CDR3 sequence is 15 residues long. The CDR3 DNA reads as TGTGCCACCAGCAGAGATATCCCCTCTGGAAACACCATATATTTT. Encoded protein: CATSRDIPSGNTIYF. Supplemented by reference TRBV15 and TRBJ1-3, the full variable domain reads DAMVIQNPRYQVTQFGKPVTLSCSQTLNHNVMYWYQQKSSQAPKLLFHYYDKDFNNEADTPDNFQSRRPNTSFCFLDIRSPGLGDTAMYLCATSRDIPSGNTIYFGEGSWLTVV.